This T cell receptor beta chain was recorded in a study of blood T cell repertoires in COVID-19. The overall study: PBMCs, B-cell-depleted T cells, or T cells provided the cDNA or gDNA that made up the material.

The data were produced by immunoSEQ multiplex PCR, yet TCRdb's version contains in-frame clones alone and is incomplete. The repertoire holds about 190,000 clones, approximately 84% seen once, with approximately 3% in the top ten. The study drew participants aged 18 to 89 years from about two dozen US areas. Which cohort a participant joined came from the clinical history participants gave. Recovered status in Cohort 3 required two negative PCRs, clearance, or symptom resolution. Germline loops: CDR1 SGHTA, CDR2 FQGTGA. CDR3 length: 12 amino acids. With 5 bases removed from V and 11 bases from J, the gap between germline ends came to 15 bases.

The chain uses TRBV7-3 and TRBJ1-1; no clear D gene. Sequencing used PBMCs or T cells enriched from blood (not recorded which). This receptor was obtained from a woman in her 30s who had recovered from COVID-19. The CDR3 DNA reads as TGTGCCAGCAGCCCCCCGGGCGGGCGCGCTTTCTTT. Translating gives CASSPPGGRAFF.